This TCR beta chain was profiled in a study of T cell repertoires in cytomegalovirus infection. Study details: HLA-C-restricted CMV epitopes, recently identified, and well-studied HLA-B-restricted ones were used by the study.

This clonotype was picked up a small number of times. Its antigen is not identified. TCRdb used MiXCR to reprocess the reads, holding one entry per CDR3 protein. The data contain roughly 700,000 distinct CDR3 sequences, roughly 30% of them singletons. Germline CDR1 reads KGHSH; CDR2 reads LQKENI. The CDR3 runs to 15 residues. V was clipped by 6 bases and J by 2 bases, with 14 bases between them. The sample consisted of cultured PBMCs, taken from culture after CMV antigen stimulation. The clonotype was recovered from a human donor in good health (CMV status not recorded). Some clones in this sample may be carry-over from other donors' samples. The V call is TRBV18, the J call TRBJ2-1, with D perhaps being TRBD1 or TRBD2 (6 bases each). In DNA, the CDR3 is TGTGCCAGCTCCAGAGGGGGGCCCGCCTACAATGAGCAGTTCTTC. It is translated as CASSRGGPAYNEQFF.